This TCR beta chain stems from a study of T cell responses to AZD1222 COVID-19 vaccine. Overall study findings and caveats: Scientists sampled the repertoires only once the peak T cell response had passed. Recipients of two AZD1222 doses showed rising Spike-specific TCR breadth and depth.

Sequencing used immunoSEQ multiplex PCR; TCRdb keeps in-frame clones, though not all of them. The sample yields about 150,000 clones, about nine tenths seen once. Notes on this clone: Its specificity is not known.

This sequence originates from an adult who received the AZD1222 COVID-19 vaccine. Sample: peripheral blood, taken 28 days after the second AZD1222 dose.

CDR3 DNA sequence: TGTGCCAGCAGCCGACAGACCGACGACGAGCAGTACTTC. Translation: CASSRQTDDEQYF. This sequence joins TRBV7-6 and TRBJ2-7, with D possibly matching TRBD1 (5 bases). From germline, CDR1 is SGHVS and CDR2 FNYEAQ. The CDR3 totals 13 residues. V was trimmed by 5 bases and J by 5 bases, leaving 13 bases between them.